Reported below is one TCR beta chain. The antigen it recognizes is unknown. One junction end does not reproduce the germline sequence, and a read error may be involved. RNA was extracted using the RNeasy kit, and roughly 0.5 to 1 microgram was reverse transcribed with random hexamers. The immunoSEQ multiplex PCR assay, covering 54 Vbeta and 13 Jbeta segments, was used to amplify TCR beta CDR3 regions. PCR amplification bias was corrected using a synthetic template baseline for primer optimization and computational correction. As for how the authors treated the data: Reads were annotated to V, D and J genes according to IMGT and were analyzed with immunoSEQ Analyzer, with only productive sequences retained. Clonality was calculated as one minus the Shannon entropy normalized by log2 of the number of productive unique sequences. For each patient and control, public and private clones were evaluated among the 100 most prevalent clones. Susac-specific clones were defined as absent from healthy and MS cohorts, over a thousand published viral clones and other ImmuneACCESS disease sequences. TCRdb took the public reads, trimmed them with fastp at Q25, ran MiXCR for clone calling and kept in-frame beta chains. Every distinct CDR3 protein forms one entry, paired with its most common genes and DNA. The V and J calls follow TCRdb's processing rather than the paper's. The sample table shows about 140,000 distinct CDR3 sequences, and 95% are seen once. Of the sample, more than 0.14% is held by the ten largest clones.

These data originate in a study of CD8 T cells in Susac syndrome (dated by TCRdb to the late 2010s). Regarding the complete study: Among the Susac syndrome patients who were sequenced, clinically active disease was present in roughly six and clinical remission was observed in about eight. At blood withdrawal, Susac syndrome patients were either therapy-naive, taking corticosteroids (in some cases with IVIg as well), or taking IVIg alone. Repertoire sequencing was used to test whether CD8+ T cell activation and differentiation in Susac syndrome was antigen driven. General study outcomes and caveats: The CD4+ T cell repertoire of patients with Susac syndrome showed no detectable clonal expansion. The TCR sequencing and HLA analysis was acknowledged to have included a relatively small number of individuals.

Peripheral blood CD8+ and CD4+ T cells from healthy donors, Susac syndrome patients and multiple sclerosis patients were profiled by high-throughput TCR beta sequencing. The Susac syndrome patients fulfilled recently defined diagnostic criteria for either definite or probable disease. Bulk CD8+ and CD4+ T cells were purified by magnetic negative isolation, while CD8+ TEMRA cells were enriched using FACS. Blood was collected in EDTA tubes and processed within 24 hours, with PBMCs isolated through density gradient centrifugation. PBMCs destined for TCR sequencing were cryopreserved in liquid nitrogen and later thawed in a 37 °C water bath. A purity of at least 90% was achieved for sorted or isolated CD4+, CD8+ and CD8+ TEMRA cells. From a lookup of the germline V gene, CDR1 and CDR2 are MGHDK and SYGVNS. From cysteine to phenylalanine, the CDR3 is 17 amino acids long. Of the read, only the CDR3 DNA is kept; its 51 bases are in frame from base 1.

The material sequenced was CD4+ T cells from PBMCs. The sequence was obtained from a human donor with Susac syndrome. Rearrangement joined TRBV25-1 to TRBJ2-6, and TRBD1 matches 8 of the central bases. The DNA sequence is as follows: TGTGCCAGCACAAATGGACAGGGTATCTCTGGGGCCAACGTCCTGATTTTC. This translates into CASTNGQGISGANVLIF.